The rows below give T cell receptor beta chains drawn from one sample of a study of T cells after yellow fever vaccination. TCRdb ran MiXCR on the 5' RACE reads and lists one entry per CDR3 protein. The sample shows some 290,000 distinct CDR3 sequences, approximately 12% of them seen only once. Sequencing used CD4+ T cells sorted from PBMCs, obtained 45 days after the yellow fever booster vaccination. The receptor source for this set is a man in his late teens or twenties who received the YFV17D yellow fever vaccine. Both conserved end residues are part of each CDR3. Each record gives: D gene, V gene, J gene, clone size, CDR3 protein, CDR3 DNA. A D gene is named only where the DNA matches it firmly. Some rows mark clone size as missing; the rest say once, few, many or name a class of expanded clone.

D gene: TRBD1; V gene: TRBV20-1; J gene: TRBJ1-2; clone size: many; CDR3 protein: CSAYQGAGYGYTF; CDR3 DNA: TGCAGTGCTTATCAGGGGGCTGGCTATGGCTACACCTTC
D gene: .; V gene: TRBV6-5; J gene: TRBJ2-7; clone size: .; CDR3 protein: CASSYRGSGDEQYF; CDR3 DNA: TGTGCCAGCAGTTACAGGGGTTCTGGGGACGAGCAGTACTTC
D gene: .; V gene: TRBV12-3/TRBV12-4; J gene: TRBJ1-2; clone size: .; CDR3 protein: CASSRRLGGYGYTF; CDR3 DNA: TGTGCCAGCAGTCGCAGGCTGGGGGGCTATGGCTACACCTTC
D gene: .; V gene: TRBV5-4; J gene: TRBJ1-4; clone size: .; CDR3 protein: CASSLRGTNEKLFF; CDR3 DNA: TGTGCCAGCAGCTTGAGGGGAACTAATGAAAAACTGTTTTTT
D gene: TRBD2; V gene: TRBV15; J gene: TRBJ2-3; clone size: once; CDR3 protein: CATSREVEAGFTDTQYF; CDR3 DNA: TGTGCCACCAGCAGAGAGGTGGAAGCGGGGTTCACAGATACGCAGTATTTT
D gene: .; V gene: TRBV14; J gene: TRBJ1-6; clone size: .; CDR3 protein: CASSPRTDSPLHF; CDR3 DNA: TGTGCCAGCAGCCCTCGGACAGATTCACCCCTCCACTTT
D gene: TRBD1; V gene: TRBV6-2/TRBV6-3; J gene: TRBJ1-6; clone size: few; CDR3 protein: CASSYRTGRNSPLHF; CDR3 DNA: TGTGCCAGCAGTTACCGGACAGGGAGGAATTCACCCCTCCACTTT
D gene: TRBD2; V gene: TRBV6-5; J gene: TRBJ2-3; clone size: few; CDR3 protein: CASSYSGTMVQYF; CDR3 DNA: TGTGCCAGCAGTTACTCCGGGACTATGGTGCAGTATTTT
D gene: .; V gene: TRBV11-2; J gene: TRBJ2-3; clone size: few; CDR3 protein: CASSPTAAGSSTQYF; CDR3 DNA: TGTGCCAGCAGTCCGACAGCCGCGGGGTCGAGTACGCAGTATTTT
D gene: .; V gene: TRBV12-3/TRBV12-4; J gene: TRBJ2-3; clone size: .; CDR3 protein: CASSFRGIDTQYF; CDR3 DNA: TGTGCCAGCAGTTTTCGGGGAATAGATACGCAGTATTTT
D gene: .; V gene: TRBV6-5; J gene: TRBJ2-3; clone size: few; CDR3 protein: CASSPGLHTDTQYF; CDR3 DNA: TGTGCCAGCAGCCCGGGACTCCACACAGATACGCAGTATTTT
D gene: TRBD1; V gene: TRBV5-1; J gene: TRBJ2-5; clone size: few; CDR3 protein: CASSHRGQNQETQYF; CDR3 DNA: TGCGCCAGCAGCCATCGGGGACAGAACCAAGAGACCCAGTACTTC
D gene: TRBD2; V gene: TRBV29-1; J gene: TRBJ2-1; clone size: .; CDR3 protein: CSVDRLAAVNEQFF; CDR3 DNA: TGCAGCGTTGATAGGCTAGCGGCCGTGAATGAGCAGTTCTTC
D gene: .; V gene: TRBV20-1; J gene: TRBJ1-2; clone size: .; CDR3 protein: CSAEVDRSYGYTF; CDR3 DNA: TGCAGTGCTGAGGTGGACAGATCCTATGGCTACACCTTC
D gene: TRBD1; V gene: TRBV5-1; J gene: TRBJ1-4; clone size: .; CDR3 protein: CASSLADRPRTEKLFF; CDR3 DNA: TGCGCCAGCAGCTTGGCGGACAGGCCTAGGACTGAAAAACTGTTTTTT
D gene: .; V gene: TRBV24-1; J gene: TRBJ1-6; clone size: few; CDR3 protein: CATDMGPRRLTYNSPLHF; CDR3 DNA: TGTGCCACCGACATGGGACCGAGGAGGTTGACCTATAATTCACCCCTCCACTTT
D gene: .; V gene: TRBV20-1; J gene: TRBJ2-3; clone size: few; CDR3 protein: CSARDPGGIDTQYF; CDR3 DNA: TGCAGTGCTAGAGATCCAGGGGGGATAGATACGCAGTATTTT
D gene: .; V gene: TRBV6-4; J gene: TRBJ2-1; clone size: few; CDR3 protein: CASSDSLGGAYNEQFF; CDR3 DNA: TGTGCCAGCAGTGACTCGTTGGGGGGGGCGTACAATGAGCAGTTCTTC
D gene: .; V gene: TRBV10-3; J gene: TRBJ1-4; clone size: few; CDR3 protein: CAISVGSGEKLFF; CDR3 DNA: TGTGCCATCAGTGTTGGGAGTGGGGAAAAACTGTTTTTT
D gene: TRBD1; V gene: TRBV6-1; J gene: TRBJ2-1; clone size: many; CDR3 protein: CASARGQDAYNEQFF; CDR3 DNA: TGTGCCAGCGCAAGAGGACAGGACGCTTACAATGAGCAGTTCTTC
D gene: .; V gene: TRBV6-2/TRBV6-3; J gene: TRBJ1-4; clone size: .; CDR3 protein: CASCFGRYNEKLFF; CDR3 DNA: TGTGCCAGCTGCTTCGGACGCTACAATGAAAAACTGTTTTTT
D gene: .; V gene: TRBV12-3/TRBV12-4; J gene: TRBJ1-5; clone size: .; CDR3 protein: CASSFGTGLNQPQHF; CDR3 DNA: TGTGCCAGCAGTTTCGGAACAGGGCTCAATCAGCCCCAGCATTTT
D gene: TRBD1; V gene: TRBV5-1; J gene: TRBJ2-7; clone size: .; CDR3 protein: CASSGDRAAYEQYF; CDR3 DNA: TGCGCCAGCAGCGGGGACAGGGCGGCCTACGAGCAGTACTTC
D gene: .; V gene: TRBV18; J gene: TRBJ2-2; clone size: many; CDR3 protein: CASSPREGSTGELFF; CDR3 DNA: TGTGCCAGCTCACCACGCGAGGGTAGCACCGGGGAGCTGTTTTTT
D gene: .; V gene: TRBV9; J gene: TRBJ2-3; clone size: few; CDR3 protein: CASSVAKSDTQYF; CDR3 DNA: TGTGCCAGCAGCGTAGCTAAGTCAGATACGCAGTATTTT
D gene: .; V gene: TRBV7-2; J gene: TRBJ1-5; clone size: .; CDR3 protein: CASSHNWGKKDQPQHF; CDR3 DNA: TGTGCCAGCAGCCACAACTGGGGGAAGAAAGATCAGCCCCAGCATTTT
D gene: .; V gene: TRBV10-3; J gene: TRBJ2-2; clone size: .; CDR3 protein: CAIRASGHLVTGELFF; CDR3 DNA: TGTGCCATCCGGGCTTCGGGACACTTGGTCACCGGGGAGCTGTTTTTT
D gene: TRBD2; V gene: TRBV5-1; J gene: TRBJ2-1; clone size: .; CDR3 protein: CASSLDIAGRNEQFF; CDR3 DNA: TGCGCCAGCAGCTTGGACATAGCGGGGCGCAATGAGCAGTTCTTC
D gene: .; V gene: TRBV28; J gene: TRBJ1-6; clone size: few; CDR3 protein: CASSAPRRVRSPLHF; CDR3 DNA: TGTGCCAGCAGTGCGCCTAGGAGGGTAAGGTCCCCCCTCCACTTT